A single sample is the source of the 20 T cell receptor beta chains below, sequenced in a study of blood T cell repertoires in COVID-19. The method was immunoSEQ multiplex PCR; TCRdb's version includes in-frame clones alone and lacks a portion of them. Among hundreds of thousands of clones listed, 84% were seen once. The sequenced material came from PBMCs or T cells enriched from blood (not recorded which). Receptors originate from a woman aged 40 to 55 who had recovered from COVID-19.

This chain uses TRBV20-1 with TRBJ1-1; D is undetermined. CDR3 length: 11 amino acids. From germline, CDR1 is DFQATT and CDR2 SNEGSKA (reference sequence). Trimming removed 7 bases from V and 3 bases from J, with 9 bases in between. The CDR3 DNA is TGCAGTGTATACCGGTACACTGAAGCTTTCTTT. It specifies CSVYRYTEAFF.

The CDR3 is CASSGGIGGRYEQFF. CDR3 nucleotides: TGCGCCAGCAGTGGCGGAATAGGCGGGAGGTATGAGCAGTTCTTC. The rearrangement joins TRBV10-1 to TRBJ2-1; TRBD2 matches 8 bases. CDR1 WNHNN and CDR2 SYGVQD come from the germline V gene (reference sequence). The CDR3 runs to 15 residues. V was pared by 4 bases and J by 8 bases, with 10 bases of the junction left unmatched.

This clone was detected once. CDR3 DNA: TGTGCCAGCAGCCCCATCGGGGACACCTTTTCCTACGAGCAGTACTTC. Its translation: CASSPIGDTFSYEQYF. The genes are TRBV9 and TRBJ2-7; perhaps TRBD1 as D (6 bases). The germline V gene encodes CDR1 SGDLS and CDR2 YYNGEE. Trimming stripped 4 bases from V and 1 base from J, with 18 bases between. The CDR3 has 16 amino acids. The variable domain in full, completed from reference TRBV9 and TRBJ2-7, reads DSGVTQTPKHLITATGQRVTLRCSPRSGDLSVYWYQQSLDQGLQFLIQYYNGEERAKGNILERFSAQQFPDLHSELNLSSLELGDSALYFCASSPIGDTFSYEQYFGPGTRLTVT.

This chain joins TRBV5-1 and TRBJ2-7; 7 bases map to TRBD1. V was pared by 0 bases and J by 5 bases, with 11 bases of the junction left unmatched. The CDR3 totals 16 residues. Looked up from germline, CDR1 is SGHRS and CDR2 is YFSETQ. The CDR3 DNA is TGCGCCAGCAGCTTGGTGCCTTCCCGAGGGGGCCACGAGCAGTACTTC. This codes for CASSLVPSRGGHEQYF.

This clone was detected a few times. V is TRBV28 and J is TRBJ2-3; possible D gene TRBD1, 6 bases. CDR1 MDHEN and CDR2 SYDVKM come from the germline V gene. V dropped 9 bases and J dropped 6 bases, with 16 bases sitting between them. This CDR3 is built from 13 residues. The DNA for the CDR3 is TGTGCCAGTTCACCCACAGGGACCGATACGCAGTATTTT. Translation gives CASSPTGTDTQYF.

The V gene is TRBV4-1, the J gene TRBJ2-1; 7 bases align to TRBD2. V was clipped by 0 bases and J by 0 bases; unmatched bases: 5. This CDR3 is built from 17 residues. Germline CDR1 MGHRA, CDR2 YSYEKL. CDR3 in amino acids: CASSQDYTGGSYNEQFF. The CDR3 nucleotides are TGCGCCAGCAGCCAAGATTACACGGGAGGCTCCTACAATGAGCAGTTCTTC.

This clone has only one observation. This chain links TRBV2 with TRBJ2-3; D call uncertain. V was pared by 8 bases and J by 5 bases, with 11 bases between. Germline loops: CDR1 SNHLY, CDR2 FYNNEI. The CDR3 consists of 12 residues. CDR3 nucleotide sequence: TGTGCCAGCGGAGAACGTGGAGATACGCAGTATTTT. Its translation is CASGERGDTQYF. Full variable domain (missing parts from reference TRBV2 and TRBJ2-3): EPEVTQTPSHQVTQMGQEVILRCVPISNHLYFYWYRQILGQKVEFLVSFYNNEISEKSEIFDDQFSVERPDGSNFTLKIRSTKLEDSAMYFCASGERGDTQYFGPGTRLTVL.

The chain employs TRBV11-2 and TRBJ2-3, with a weak D call TRBD2 (6 bases). Between the trimmed V and J ends, which lost 2 bases and 2 bases, there was a span of 14 bases. The germline gives CDR1 SGHAT, CDR2 FQNNGV. There are 16 residues in the CDR3. The CDR3: CASSLLRAGPTDTQYF. The CDR3 DNA follows: TGTGCCAGCAGCTTATTAAGGGCGGGGCCCACAGATACGCAGTATTTT.

The chain combines TRBV5-6 with TRBJ1-2; a weak D match, TRBD1 (6 bases). The germline CDR1 and CDR2 sequences are SGHDT and YYEEEE. Trimming removed 0 bases at V and 6 bases at J, with 12 bases between. CDR3 size: 14 residues. The chain's CDR3 is CASSLANRDNGYTF. The CDR3 region has the DNA TGTGCCAGCAGCTTGGCCAACAGGGATAATGGCTACACCTTC.

This clone was found a few times. This chain joins TRBV5-1 and TRBJ2-5; 9 bases are shared with TRBD1. Germline trimming cut 4 bases from V and 5 bases from J; bases unmatched to any gene: 6. The germline gives CDR1 SGHRS, CDR2 YFSETQ. CDR3 length equals 14 residues. CDR3 coding DNA: TGCGCCAGCAGCCTACAGGGGGCACGGGAGACCCAGTACTTC. It is translated as CASSLQGARETQYF.

This clone was detected only once. The V gene is TRBV7-3, the J gene TRBJ2-1; 7 nucleotides match TRBD2. J gave up 10 bases and V 4 bases, and 10 bases lay outside the gene matches. This CDR3 spans 14 amino acids. CDR1 and CDR2 (germline): SGHTA, FQGTGA. The DNA for the CDR3 is TGTGCCAGCAGCTACGGGGGAGGGAGTGGCGAGCAGTTCTTC. This translates into CASSYGGGSGEQFF.

The chain couples TRBV27 to TRBJ2-2, with 7 bases lining up with TRBD1. The CDR3 is made up of 14 amino acids. Trimming at V came to 7 bases and at J to 5 bases, leaving 7 bases not matched to a gene. CDR1 MNHEY and CDR2 SMNVEV come from the germline V gene (reference sequence). In nucleotides, the CDR3 is TGTGCCAGCACCCGACAGGGATCAACCGGGGAGCTGTTTTTT. Protein: CASTRQGSTGELFF.

The chain links TRBV10-3 to TRBJ1-4, with a possible D match to TRBD1 (5 bases). Trimming removed 4 bases at V and 0 bases at J, with 21 bases between. This CDR3 is built from 19 residues. CDR1 and CDR2 (germline): ENHRY, SYGVKD. The CDR3 DNA follows: TGTGCCATCAGTGGATCGGGGGTACAGGCCGTTGCAACTAATGAAAAACTGTTTTTT. As protein: CAISGSGVQAVATNEKLFF.

V gene TRBV3-1 (or the pseudogene TRBV3-2) combines with J gene TRBJ2-5; perhaps TRBD1 as D (6 bases). CDR1 and CDR2 (germline): LGHDT, YNNKEL (reference sequence). Between the trimmed V and J ends, which lost 4 bases and 4 bases, there was a span of 13 bases. The CDR3 runs to 14 residues. The CDR3 DNA reads TGTGCCAGCAGCCCACTAGTAGGGGGAGAGACCCAGTACTTC. Its protein product is CASSPLVGGETQYF.

The chain links TRBV19 to TRBJ1-1; TRBD1 agrees at 8 bases. With V trimmed by 10 bases and J by 6 bases, 10 bases remained unmatched. Germline loops: CDR1 LNHDA, CDR2 SQIVND (reference sequence). The CDR3 has 13 residues. CDR3 bases: TGTGCCACCGCCCGACAGGGGACTTCTGAAGCTTTCTTT. Translated, it gives CATARQGTSEAFF.

V and J are TRBV7-3 and TRBJ2-2; D might be TRBD1 (5 bases). With 0 bases removed from V and 4 bases from J, the gap between germline ends came to 6 bases. The CDR3 is made up of 14 amino acids. From germline, CDR1 is SGHTA and CDR2 FQGTGA. The CDR3 region has the DNA TGTGCCAGCAGCTTAACAGGGGCCACCGGGGAGCTGTTTTTT. Protein sequence: CASSLTGATGELFF.

V is TRBV30 and J is TRBJ1-2; 8 bases match TRBD1. The CDR3 covers 14 residues. Germline assignment: CDR1 GTSNPN and CDR2 SVGIG (reference sequence). J was trimmed by 8 bases and V by 8 bases; bases with no gene match: 16. The CDR3: CAIIRTGRYQGYTF. The CDR3 DNA reads TGTGCCATTATCAGGACAGGGCGTTATCAGGGCTACACCTTC.

This chain links TRBV10-3 with TRBJ1-2; 10 bases align to TRBD1. Germline trimming cut 2 bases from V and 5 bases from J; bases unmatched to any gene: 8. This CDR3 has 16 amino acids. CDR1 is ENHRY, CDR2 SYGVKD, per germline. In DNA form, the CDR3 reads TGTGCCATCAGTGAGCCCCGACAGGGGGCTAGGTATGGCTACACCTTC. This codes for CAISEPRQGARYGYTF.

V and J are TRBV18 and TRBJ1-4; TRBD1 matches at 8 bases. Per the germline V gene, CDR1 is KGHSH and CDR2 is LQKENI. V dropped 4 bases and J dropped 7; count of bases not matched to a gene: 8. The CDR3 totals 15 residues. CDR3: CASSLDRGRSEKLFF. The CDR3 coding sequence is TGTGCCAGCTCACTCGACAGGGGCCGAAGTGAAAAACTGTTTTTT.

J is TRBJ1-1 and V is TRBV28, with TRBD1 matching over 7 bases. The V gene's germline CDR1 is MDHEN and CDR2 SYDVKM. The CDR3 has 13 residues. V shed 5 bases and J 11 bases; nucleotides not matched to a gene: 11. The CDR3 coding sequence is TGTGCCAGCAGTCTGCCATTGACAGGGCCCGCTTTCTTT. Translating gives CASSLPLTGPAFF.